This is a list of T cell receptor beta chains from one sample in a study of OX40 agonist ivuxolimab in advanced cancers. Here immunoSEQ multiplex PCR was the method, and the copy in TCRdb shows in-frame clones only, minus some. Found here are more than 35,000 clones, approximately 86% of them singletons; the top ten hold around 2.4%. Sequencing was performed on CD4+ or CD8+ T cells sorted from blood, taken in a trial of the OX40 agonist ivuxolimab. The receptor source for this set is an adult with an advanced solid tumor such as melanoma, head and neck, liver or kidney cancer. The CDR3 runs from the conserved cysteine through the conserved F or W. A D gene is named only where the DNA matches it firmly. Only part of the rows carry a size: once, few, many, or a class if the clone is expanded.

>.|TRBJ2-4|.|TRBV11-2
TGTGCCAGCAGCTTAGATGGGAGACCCGAAAACATTCAGTACTTC
CASSLDGRPENIQYF
>.|TRBJ2-7|.|TRBV7-6
TGTGCCAGCAGCTTAGGCCTTGGGGCAGACTACGAGCAGTACTTC
CASSLGLGADYEQYF
>.|TRBJ2-6|.|TRBV5-1
TGCGCCAGCAGCCCCAGCTCTGGGGCCAACGTCCTGACTTTC
CASSPSSGANVLTF
>TRBD2|TRBJ2-7|.|TRBV6-5
TGTGCCAGCAGTTACTCACCCGGGACTAGCGGCTACGAGCAGTACTTC
CASSYSPGTSGYEQYF
>TRBD1|TRBJ2-7|.|TRBV6-5
TGTGCCAGCAGTTACTCAACAGGGGGCGAGCAGTACTTC
CASSYSTGGEQYF
>.|TRBJ2-2|.|TRBV6-5
TGTGCCATCGCACCCGGCGGAACCGGGGAGCTGTTTTTT
CAIAPGGTGELFF
>.|TRBJ2-3|.|TRBV25-1
TGTGCCAGCGCGTCGGTAGATACGCAGTATTTT
CASASVDTQYF
>TRBD1|TRBJ1-6|.|TRBV5-1
TGCGCCAGCAGCTTGGGGGACAGTCTTGTCTATAATTCACCCCTCCACTTT
CASSLGDSLVYNSPLHF
>TRBD1|TRBJ2-2|.|TRBV30
TGTGCCTGGAGTAAGACAGGGGGGAACACCGGGGAGCTGTTTTTT
CAWSKTGGNTGELFF
>.|TRBJ2-5|.|TRBV23-1
TGCGCCAGCAGTTACGGGGGGACCCAGTACTTC
CASSYGGTQYF
>.|TRBJ2-2|.|TRBV7-3
TGTGCCAGCAGCTGGGGGGCCTCGAACACCGGGGAGCTGTTTTTT
CASSWGASNTGELFF
>TRBD1|TRBJ1-2|.|TRBV6-6
TGTGCCGGCACTCCGGGACAGGGGAATTTTGTGGGTGGCTACACCTTC
CAGTPGQGNFVGGYTF
>.|TRBJ1-1|.|TRBV28
TGTGCCAGCAGTCCCCCGAGGAACACTGAAGCTTTCTTT
CASSPPRNTEAFF
>.|TRBJ1-5|.|TRBV19
TGTGCCAGTAGTGCACAGGGTGATAGCAATCAGCCCCAGCATTTT
CASSAQGDSNQPQHF
>TRBD1|TRBJ2-7|.|TRBV18
TGTGCCAGCTCGCCACCTGATCCCGACAGGGGGTCTTACGAGCAGTACTTC
CASSPPDPDRGSYEQYF
>.|TRBJ1-2|.|TRBV5-6
TGTGCCAGCAGCTTTGCCCGGGCGGACTATGGCTACACCTTC
CASSFARADYGYTF
>.|TRBJ1-1|.|TRBV27
TGTGCCAGCAGTTTAAGAGGACCGAACACTGAAGCTTTCTTT
CASSLRGPNTEAFF
>TRBD2|TRBJ2-5|.|TRBV5-4
TGTGCCAGCAGCTTGCCTCTAGCGGGACAAGAGACCCAGTACTTC
CASSLPLAGQETQYF
>TRBD2|TRBJ2-3|.|TRBV6-1
TGTGCCAGCATCTGGGGGGGGAGCACAGATACGCAGTATTTT
CASIWGGSTDTQYF
>.|TRBJ1-3|.|TRBV18
TGTGCCAGCTCACTCACGAATGTGGATCGGGGACTTTCTGGAAACACCATATATTTT
CASSLTNVDRGLSGNTIYF
>.|TRBJ2-3|.|TRBV5-5
TGTGCCAGCAGCTCCGCCCGACTGGCAGATACGCAGTATTTT
CASSSARLADTQYF
>.|TRBJ1-6|.|TRBV5-1
TGCGCCAGCAGCCGACAGGACGTCAATTCACCCCTCCACTTT
CASSRQDVNSPLHF
>TRBD1|TRBJ2-1|.|TRBV7-2
TGTGCCAGCAGGGAGGACAGGAGCTCCTACAATGAGCAGTTCTTC
CASREDRSSYNEQFF
>TRBD2|TRBJ2-2|.|TRBV5-1
TGCGCCAGCAGTACTAGCGGGGGGGCACGCACCGGGGAGCTGTTTTTT
CASSTSGGARTGELFF
>.|TRBJ1-2|.|TRBV7-9
TGTGCCAGCAGCTTTGGTTGGGGGGCTGGCTACACCTTC
CASSFGWGAGYTF
>.|TRBJ1-4|few|TRBV7-9
TGTGCCAGCAGCTTCAGGACGGGAGCAACTAATGAAAAACTGTTTTTT
CASSFRTGATNEKLFF
>.|TRBJ1-3|.|TRBV5-4
TGTGCCAGCAGCTTGGGGGGGTCGGGGCTCTCTGGAAACACCATATATTTT
CASSLGGSGLSGNTIYF
>.|TRBJ2-7|.|TRBV10-2
TGCGCCAGCGCAAATGGGGGCGAAGGGTCCTACGAGCAGTACTTC
CASANGGEGSYEQYF
>TRBD1|TRBJ2-3|.|TRBV15
TGTGCCACCAGCAGAGGGGGACAGTTGTTGACAGATACGCAGTATTTT
CATSRGGQLLTDTQYF
>TRBD1|TRBJ2-1|.|TRBV19
TGTGCCAGTTCTTGGGGACAGACGTCCTACAATGAGCAGTTCTTC
CASSWGQTSYNEQFF
>.|TRBJ2-7|.|TRBV14
TGTGCCAGCAGCCAACCAAGTGGGGTCCGGACTCCGCGGGACGTGCAGTACTTC
CASSQPSGVRTPRDVQYF
>.|TRBJ2-7|.|TRBV5-5
TGTGCCAGCAGCTTGGGGGATATTTCCTACGAGCAGTACTTC
CASSLGDISYEQYF
>.|TRBJ2-7|.|TRBV6-1
TGTGCCAGCAGGGGACTGTCCACCTACGAGCAGTACTTC
CASRGLSTYEQYF